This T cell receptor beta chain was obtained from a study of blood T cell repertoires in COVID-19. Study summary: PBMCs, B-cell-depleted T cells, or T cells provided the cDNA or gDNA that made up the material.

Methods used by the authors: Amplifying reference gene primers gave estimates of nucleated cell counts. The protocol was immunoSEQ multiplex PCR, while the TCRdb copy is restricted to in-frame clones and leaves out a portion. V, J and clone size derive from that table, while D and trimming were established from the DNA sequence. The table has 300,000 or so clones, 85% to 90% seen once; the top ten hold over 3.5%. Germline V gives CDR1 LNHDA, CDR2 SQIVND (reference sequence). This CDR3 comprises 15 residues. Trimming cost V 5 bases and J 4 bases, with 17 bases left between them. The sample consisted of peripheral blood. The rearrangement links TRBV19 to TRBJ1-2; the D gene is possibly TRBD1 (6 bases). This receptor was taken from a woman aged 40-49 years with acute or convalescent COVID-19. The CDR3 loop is CASSEAGVGVYGYTF. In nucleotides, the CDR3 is TGTGCCAGTAGTGAGGCAGGGGTAGGGGTCTATGGCTACACCTTC.